This T cell receptor beta chain stems from a study of T cell changes during pregnancy in multiple sclerosis. TCRdb's copy holds only in-frame clones and misses some; the assay was immunoSEQ multiplex PCR. Of about 22,000 clones listed, 85% to 90% are singletons. V was clipped by 6 bases and J by 1 base; unmatched bases: 5. CDR1 and CDR2 from the germline V gene are SQVTM and ANQGSEA. This CDR3 comprises 13 residues. This material consisted of CD8+ T cells from peripheral blood mononuclear cells, taken before pregnancy. The chain combines TRBV29-1 with TRBJ2-7; TRBD2 aligns across 8 bases. This clonotype was obtained from a female donor with multiple sclerosis, enrolled in a pregnancy study. CDR3 sequence (DNA): TGCAGCGTATATAGCGGGACGTCCTACGAGCAGTACTTC. Its translation is CSVYSGTSYEQYF.